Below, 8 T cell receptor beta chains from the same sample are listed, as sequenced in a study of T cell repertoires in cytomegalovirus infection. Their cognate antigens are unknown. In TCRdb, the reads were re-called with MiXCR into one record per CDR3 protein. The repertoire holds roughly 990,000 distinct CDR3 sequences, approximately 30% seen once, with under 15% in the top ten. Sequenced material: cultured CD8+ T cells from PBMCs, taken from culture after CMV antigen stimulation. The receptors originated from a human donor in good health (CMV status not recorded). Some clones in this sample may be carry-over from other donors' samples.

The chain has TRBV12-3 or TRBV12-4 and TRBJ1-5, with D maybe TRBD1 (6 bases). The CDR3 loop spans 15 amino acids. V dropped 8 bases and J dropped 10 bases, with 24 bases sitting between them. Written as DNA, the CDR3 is TGTGCCAGCCGATCGTTGGGGGGGGCCGAGGGACCCCAGCATTTT. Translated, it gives CASRSLGGAEGPQHF.

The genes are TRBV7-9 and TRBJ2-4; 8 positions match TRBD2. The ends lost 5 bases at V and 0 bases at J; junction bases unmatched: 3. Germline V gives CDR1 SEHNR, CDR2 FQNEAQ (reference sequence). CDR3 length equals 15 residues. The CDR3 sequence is CASSHGREAKNIQYF. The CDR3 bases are TGTGCCAGCAGCCACGGGAGGGAAGCCAAAAACATTCAGTACTTC.

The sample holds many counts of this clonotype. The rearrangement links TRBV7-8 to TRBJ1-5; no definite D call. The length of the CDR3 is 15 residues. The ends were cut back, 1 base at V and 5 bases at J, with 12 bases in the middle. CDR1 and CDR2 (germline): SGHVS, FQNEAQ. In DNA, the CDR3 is TGTGCCAGCAGCTTAGAAGGTCCCGGGGATCAGCCCCAGCATTTT. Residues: CASSLEGPGDQPQHF. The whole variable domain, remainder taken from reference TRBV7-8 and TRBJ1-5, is GAGVSQSPRYKVAKRGQDVALRCDPISGHVSLFWYQQALGQGPEFLTYFQNEAQLDKSGLPSDRFFAERPEGSVSTLKIQRTQQEDSAVYLCASSLEGPGDQPQHFGDGTRLSIL.

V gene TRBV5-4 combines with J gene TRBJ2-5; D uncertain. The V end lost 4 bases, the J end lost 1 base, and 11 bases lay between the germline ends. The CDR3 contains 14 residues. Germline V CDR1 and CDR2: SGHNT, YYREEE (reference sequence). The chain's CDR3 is CASSPPESQETQYF. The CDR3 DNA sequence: TGTGCCAGCAGCCCCCCAGAATCCCAAGAGACCCAGTACTTC.

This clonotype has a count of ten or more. The CDR3 reads CATSEGTGGVPDTQYF. In DNA form, the CDR3 reads TGTGCCACCAGTGAAGGGACAGGGGGAGTTCCAGATACGCAGTATTTT. V usage is TRBV24-1 and J usage is TRBJ2-3; TRBD1 matches at 11 bases. CDR1 is KGHDR, CDR2 SFDVKD, per germline. The CDR3 has 16 residues. The V and J ends lost 4 bases and 4 bases, in that order; junction bases with no gene match: 6.

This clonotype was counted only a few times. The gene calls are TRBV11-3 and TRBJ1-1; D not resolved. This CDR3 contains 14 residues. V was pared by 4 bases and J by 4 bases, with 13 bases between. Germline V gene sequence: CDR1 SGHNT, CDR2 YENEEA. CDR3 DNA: TGTGCCAGCAGCTCCCCGGGTAATTTCACTGAAGCTTTCTTT. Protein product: CASSSPGNFTEAFF.

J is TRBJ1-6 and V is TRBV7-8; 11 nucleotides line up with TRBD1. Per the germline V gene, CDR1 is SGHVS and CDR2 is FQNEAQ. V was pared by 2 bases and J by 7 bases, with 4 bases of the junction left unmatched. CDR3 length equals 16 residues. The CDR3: CASSLKGTGGNSPLHF. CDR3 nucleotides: TGTGCCAGCAGCTTAAAAGGGACAGGGGGAAATTCACCCCTCCACTTT. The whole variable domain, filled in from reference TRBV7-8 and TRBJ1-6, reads GAGVSQSPRYKVAKRGQDVALRCDPISGHVSLFWYQQALGQGPEFLTYFQNEAQLDKSGLPSDRFFAERPEGSVSTLKIQRTQQEDSAVYLCASSLKGTGGNSPLHFGNGTRLTVT.

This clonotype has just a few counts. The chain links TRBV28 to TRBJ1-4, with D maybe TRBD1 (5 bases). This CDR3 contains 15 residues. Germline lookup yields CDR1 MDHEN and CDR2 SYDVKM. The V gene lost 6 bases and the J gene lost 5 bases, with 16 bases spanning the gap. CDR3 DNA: TGTGCCAGCAGAGCTTACCAGGGATCAAATGAAAAACTGTTTTTT. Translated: CASRAYQGSNEKLFF.